A selection of T cell receptor beta chains follows, all from one sample in a study of PD-L1 blockade in urothelial cancer. Clones were read by immunoSEQ multiplex PCR, and TCRdb kept only the in-frame ones, dropping some. The sample includes 130,000 or so clones, approximately 84% of them seen just once. The source was PBMCs, collected around atezolizumab (anti-PD-L1) treatment. The origin of the receptors is a man in his forties or fifties with urothelial cancer. Both conserved end residues are part of each CDR3. The order of the fields is clone size, J gene, V gene, D gene, CDR3 protein, CDR3 DNA. The D gene is left open where the match is weak. Expanded clones get a size class; other rows say once, few or many, or leave the size out.

size: .
J: TRBJ2-5
V: TRBV5-1
D: TRBD1
CDR3: CASRLRDRQETQYF
DNA: TGCGCCAGCAGACTTCGGGACAGACAAGAGACCCAGTACTTC

size: .
J: TRBJ2-5
V: TRBV7-3
D: TRBD1
CDR3: CASSELGQGAGETQYF
DNA: TGTGCCAGCAGCGAATTGGGACAGGGGGCAGGAGAGACCCAGTACTTC

size: .
J: TRBJ2-5
V: TRBV5-5
D: TRBD2
CDR3: CASSPGLADLTGGETQYF
DNA: TGTGCCAGCAGCCCTGGACTAGCGGACTTAACTGGTGGAGAGACCCAGTACTTC

size: .
J: TRBJ2-3
V: TRBV27
D: .
CDR3: CASSFTGTPPTNTQYF
DNA: TGTGCCAGCAGCTTCACCGGGACACCGCCTACGAATACGCAGTATTTT

size: .
J: TRBJ1-3
V: TRBV10-3
D: TRBD1
CDR3: CATRPGTGGDGNTIYF
DNA: TGTGCCACCAGACCCGGGACAGGGGGTGATGGAAACACCATATATTTT

size: once
J: TRBJ1-4
V: TRBV7-2
D: TRBD1
CDR3: CASSFRQGDEKLFF
DNA: TGTGCCAGCAGCTTCCGACAGGGCGATGAAAAACTGTTTTTT

size: .
J: TRBJ2-1
V: TRBV11-2
D: .
CDR3: CAVKVVGYEQFF
DNA: TGTGCTGTAAAAGTGGTCGGTTATGAGCAGTTCTTC

size: .
J: TRBJ2-5
V: TRBV6-1
D: TRBD2
CDR3: CASSGGGIQETQYF
DNA: TGTGCCAGCAGTGGCGGGGGGATCCAAGAGACCCAGTACTTC

size: .
J: TRBJ2-2
V: TRBV7-2
D: TRBD2
CDR3: CASSPRLAGTGELFF
DNA: TGTGCCAGCAGCCCCAGACTAGCGGGCACCGGGGAGCTGTTTTTT

size: .
J: TRBJ1-1
V: TRBV5-1
D: .
CDR3: CASRLARGDTEAFF
DNA: TGCGCCAGCAGACTAGCCCGGGGCGACACTGAAGCTTTCTTT

size: once
J: TRBJ1-3
V: TRBV5-8
D: TRBD1
CDR3: CASSRGQTFSGNTIYF
DNA: TGTGCCAGCAGCCGGGGACAGACTTTCTCTGGAAACACCATATATTTT

size: once
J: TRBJ2-7
V: TRBV19
D: .
CDR3: CASSRSLTSGYEQYF
DNA: TGTGCCAGTAGTAGATCCTTGACCTCGGGGTACGAGCAGTACTTC

size: .
J: TRBJ2-1
V: TRBV9
D: .
CDR3: CASSPDPWWLDSYNEQFF
DNA: TGTGCCAGCAGCCCAGACCCCTGGTGGCTAGACTCCTACAATGAGCAGTTCTTC

size: .
J: TRBJ1-6
V: TRBV14
D: TRBD1
CDR3: CASSPGQYNSPLHF
DNA: TGTGCCAGCAGCCCGGGACAGTATAATTCACCCCTCCACTTT

size: many
J: TRBJ2-7
V: TRBV7-3
D: .
CDR3: CASSFLPYEQYF
DNA: TGTGCCAGCAGCTTTCTTCCCTACGAGCAGTACTTC

size: once
J: TRBJ2-1
V: TRBV27
D: TRBD2
CDR3: CASTGLGLAGFQTYNEQFF
DNA: TGTGCCAGCACCGGGTTGGGACTAGCGGGATTCCAAACCTACAATGAGCAGTTCTTC

size: .
J: TRBJ2-2
V: TRBV7-7
D: .
CDR3: CASSPQGSGELFF
DNA: TGTGCTAGCAGCCCGCAGGGTTCCGGGGAGCTGTTTTTT

size: once
J: TRBJ2-1
V: TRBV7-3
D: .
CDR3: CASSLQGTQSSYNEQFF
DNA: TGTGCCAGCAGCTTACAGGGAACACAGAGCTCCTACAATGAGCAGTTCTTC

size: .
J: TRBJ2-2
V: TRBV10-2
D: TRBD2
CDR3: CASSGNSGRAGELFF
DNA: TGCGCCAGCAGTGGAAACAGCGGGAGGGCCGGGGAGCTGTTTTTT

size: .
J: TRBJ1-1
V: TRBV30
D: .
CDR3: CAWRVSPVGNTEAFF
DNA: TGTGCCTGGCGCGTGTCGCCGGTTGGGAACACTGAAGCTTTCTTT

size: .
J: TRBJ2-5
V: TRBV19
D: .
CDR3: CASSSTLVGPRVWETQYF
DNA: TGTGCCAGTAGTAGTACTCTCGTCGGTCCCAGGGTATGGGAGACCCAGTACTTC

size: .
J: TRBJ1-2
V: TRBV30
D: .
CDR3: CAWSLTTGAYGYTF
DNA: TGTGCCTGGAGTCTAACGACAGGAGCCTATGGCTACACCTTC

size: .
J: TRBJ1-1
V: TRBV10-3
D: .
CDR3: CAISVDRTNTEAFF
DNA: TGTGCCATCAGTGTGGACAGAACTAACACTGAAGCTTTCTTT

size: .
J: TRBJ2-2
V: TRBV7-9
D: .
CDR3: CASSFEGWAGELFF
DNA: TGTGCCAGCAGCTTCGAGGGATGGGCCGGGGAGCTGTTTTTT

size: .
J: TRBJ2-3
V: TRBV7-2
D: .
CDR3: CASSLVGTDTQYF
DNA: TGTGCCAGCAGCTTAGTAGGCACAGATACGCAGTATTTT

size: .
J: TRBJ2-1
V: TRBV6-1
D: TRBD2
CDR3: CASRGLAASYNEQFF
DNA: TGTGCCAGCAGAGGACTAGCCGCCTCCTACAATGAGCAGTTCTTC

size: .
J: TRBJ2-7
V: TRBV6-1
D: TRBD1
CDR3: CASLDRGYEQYF
DNA: TGTGCCAGCTTGGACAGGGGCTACGAGCAGTACTTC

size: .
J: TRBJ1-2
V: TRBV28
D: .
CDR3: CASRSGNYGYTF
DNA: TGTGCCAGCAGGTCAGGGAACTATGGCTACACCTTC

size: .
J: TRBJ2-1
V: TRBV14
D: TRBD2
CDR3: CASSQLTSGRYNEQFF
DNA: TGTGCCAGCAGCCAGTTGACTAGCGGACGTTACAATGAGCAGTTCTTC